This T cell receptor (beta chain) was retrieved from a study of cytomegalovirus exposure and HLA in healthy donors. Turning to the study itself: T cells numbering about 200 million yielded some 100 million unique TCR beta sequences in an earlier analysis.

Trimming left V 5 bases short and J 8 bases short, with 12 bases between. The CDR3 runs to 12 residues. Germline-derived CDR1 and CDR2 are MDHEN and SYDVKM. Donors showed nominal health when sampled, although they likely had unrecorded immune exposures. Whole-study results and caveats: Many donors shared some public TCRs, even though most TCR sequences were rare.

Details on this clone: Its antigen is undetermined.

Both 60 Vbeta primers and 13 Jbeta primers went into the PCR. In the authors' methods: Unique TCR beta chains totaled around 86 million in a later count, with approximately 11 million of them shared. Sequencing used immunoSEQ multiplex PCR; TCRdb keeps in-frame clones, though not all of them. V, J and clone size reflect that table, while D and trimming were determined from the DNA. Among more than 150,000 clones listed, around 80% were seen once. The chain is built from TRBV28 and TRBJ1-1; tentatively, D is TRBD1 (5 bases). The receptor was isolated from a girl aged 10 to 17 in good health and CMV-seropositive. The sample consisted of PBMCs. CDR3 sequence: CASSPWRGEAFF. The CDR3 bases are TGTGCCAGCAGTCCCTGGAGGGGAGAAGCTTTCTTT.